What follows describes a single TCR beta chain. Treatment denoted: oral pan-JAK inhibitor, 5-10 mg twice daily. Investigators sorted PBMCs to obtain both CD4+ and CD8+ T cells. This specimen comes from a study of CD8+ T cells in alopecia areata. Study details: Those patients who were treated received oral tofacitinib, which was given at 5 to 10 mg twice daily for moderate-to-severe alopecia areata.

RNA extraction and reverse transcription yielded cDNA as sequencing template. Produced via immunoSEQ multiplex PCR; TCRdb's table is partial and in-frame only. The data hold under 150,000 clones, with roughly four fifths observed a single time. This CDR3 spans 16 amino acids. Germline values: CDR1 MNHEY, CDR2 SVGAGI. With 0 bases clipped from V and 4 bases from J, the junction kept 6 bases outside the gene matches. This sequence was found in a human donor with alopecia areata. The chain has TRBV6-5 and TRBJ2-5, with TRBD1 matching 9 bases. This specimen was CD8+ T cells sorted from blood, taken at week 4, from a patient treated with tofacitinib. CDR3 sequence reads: CASSYSGTGWIETQYF. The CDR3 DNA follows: TGTGCCAGCAGTTACTCCGGGACAGGGTGGATAGAGACCCAGTACTTC.